A selection of T cell receptor beta chains follows, all from one sample in a study of regulatory T cells in long-lasting Graves disease. MiXCR, run by TCRdb on the multiplex PCR reads, gives a single entry per CDR3 protein. The sample holds under 250,000 distinct CDR3 sequences, 20% seen once. This specimen consisted of peripheral blood mononuclear cells (PBMCs), obtained at new diagnosis, from a patient treated with antithyroid drugs. These receptors were obtained from a female donor with Graves disease. The CDR3 runs from the conserved cysteine through the conserved F or W. The D gene is left open where the match is weak. Clone size is not always given. Where it is, it says once, few, many or a class for expanded clones.

cdr3_length,j_call,d_call,clone_size,v_call,cdr3_aa,cdr3_nt
16,TRBJ1-3,-,many,TRBV7-2,CASSSRQAGSGNTIYF,TGTGCCAGCAGCTCCCGACAGGCTGGCTCTGGAAACACCATATATTTT
15,TRBJ2-1,TRBD2,many,TRBV20-1,CSAQTSAFSYNEQFF,TGCAGTGCACAGACTAGCGCTTTCTCCTACAATGAGCAGTTCTTC
14,TRBJ2-5,-,many,TRBV3-1,CASSQDRRAETQYF,TGTGCCAGCAGCCAAGATCGGAGGGCCGAGACCCAGTACTTC
14,TRBJ2-3,-,many,TRBV11-3,CASSQRTGTDTQYF,TGTGCCAGCAGCCAACGGACGGGCACAGATACGCAGTATTTT
14,TRBJ1-1,-,many,TRBV12-3/TRBV12-4,CASKKQNSSPEAFF,TGTGCCAGCAAAAAACAGAATTCATCCCCAGAAGCTTTCTTT
14,TRBJ1-2,-,-,TRBV28,CASSLIRSDYGYTF,TGTGCCAGCAGTTTAATCCGTTCGGACTATGGCTACACCTTC
16,TRBJ1-1,-,many,TRBV2,CASSEGWGAGNTEAFF,TGTGCCAGCAGTGAAGGATGGGGGGCGGGGAACACTGAAGCTTTCTTT
13,TRBJ1-5,-,-,TRBV2,CATQVLSNQPQHF,TGTGCCACACAGGTTTTGAGCAATCAGCCCCAGCATTTT
14,TRBJ1-5,-,few,TRBV25-1,CASSGGQGIQPQHF,TGTGCCAGCAGTGGGGGCCAGGGCATCCAGCCCCAGCATTTT
14,TRBJ1-2,-,many,TRBV7-2,CASSPGVINYGYTF,TGTGCCAGCAGCCCAGGGGTTATCAACTATGGCTACACCTTC
13,TRBJ1-1,-,many,TRBV20-1,CSAPDWRSSEAFF,TGCAGTGCCCCGGACTGGAGAAGCTCTGAAGCTTTCTTT
13,TRBJ2-1,-,many,TRBV12-5,CASGLGGVYEQFF,TGTGCTAGTGGTTTGGGAGGGGTCTATGAGCAGTTCTTC
13,TRBJ2-7,-,many,TRBV7-6,CASSYDLAREQYF,TGTGCCAGCAGCTACGATCTAGCGAGGGAGCAGTACTTC
14,TRBJ2-2,-,many,TRBV10-2,CASSPQENTGELFF,TGCGCCAGCAGTCCGCAGGAAAACACCGGGGAGCTGTTTTTT
16,TRBJ2-2,TRBD2,many,TRBV18,CASSPAPAGVVGELFF,TGTGCCAGCTCACCGGCGCCCGCGGGAGTCGTCGGGGAGCTGTTTTTT
18,TRBJ2-2,TRBD2,once,TRBV28,CASSPASGRAGPTGELFF,TGTGCCAGCAGTCCGGCTAGCGGGAGGGCCGGCCCCACCGGGGAGCTGTTTTTT
17,TRBJ1-3,-,-,TRBV5-1,CASSLVGGRVSGNTIYF,TGCGCCAGCAGCTTGGTTGGGGGTCGGGTCTCAGGAAACACCATATATTTT
13,TRBJ1-2,-,many,TRBV3-1,CASSRGLPNGYTF,TGTGCCAGCAGCCGCGGATTACCTAACGGCTACACCTTC
13,TRBJ1-1,-,once,TRBV7-8,CASSWQLNTEAFF,TGTGCCAGCAGCTGGCAACTGAACACTGAAGCTTTCTTT
12,TRBJ2-1,-,many,TRBV5-1,CASSFDSNEQFF,TGCGCCAGCAGCTTTGACAGCAATGAGCAGTTCTTC
14,TRBJ2-7,-,few,TRBV5-6,CASSRDGRAYEQYF,TGTGCCAGCAGCCGGGACGGGCGGGCCTACGAGCAGTACTTC
17,TRBJ2-2,TRBD2,many,TRBV7-9,CASRHMGTSDYTGELFF,TGTGCCAGCAGGCACATGGGTACTAGCGACTACACCGGGGAGCTGTTTTTT
15,TRBJ1-1,-,many,TRBV9,CASSAPGGLDTEAFF,TGTGCCAGCAGCGCACCTGGCGGGCTCGACACTGAAGCTTTCTTT
14,TRBJ1-6,TRBD1,-,TRBV20-1,CSARDRGARSPLHF,TGCAGTGCTAGGGACAGGGGAGCGAGATCACCCCTCCACTTT
15,TRBJ1-2,-,many,TRBV27,CASSHSAGAGYGYTF,TGTGCCAGCAGTCACAGTGCGGGGGCGGGCTATGGCTACACCTTC
15,TRBJ2-7,TRBD2,-,TRBV6-2/TRBV6-3,CASRRSSGGSYEQYF,TGTGCCAGCAGACGCTCGAGCGGGGGCTCATACGAGCAGTACTTC
14,TRBJ2-1,TRBD1,-,TRBV6-1,CASSVGQGYNEQFF,TGTGCCAGCAGTGTGGGACAGGGATACAATGAGCAGTTCTTC
15,TRBJ1-1,-,many,TRBV12-3/TRBV12-4,CASCSRRGAPTEAFF,TGTGCCAGCTGTTCCCGGAGAGGCGCCCCCACTGAAGCTTTCTTT
14,TRBJ1-2,-,many,TRBV4-3,CASSRGPLARGYTF,TGCGCCAGCAGCCGAGGACCTCTGGCCCGGGGCTACACCTTC
13,TRBJ2-1,TRBD2,-,TRBV12-3/TRBV12-4,CASSLTSGRHKFF,TGTGCCAGCAGTTTAACTAGCGGGAGGCATAAGTTCTTC
13,TRBJ2-5,TRBD1,many,TRBV2,CASSGDRAETQYF,TGTGCCAGCAGCGGAGACAGGGCAGAGACCCAGTACTTC
13,TRBJ1-1,-,many,TRBV14,CASSQDFGGAPFF,TGTGCCAGCAGCCAAGATTTTGGCGGGGCCCCTTTCTTT
15,TRBJ1-4,-,many,TRBV3-1,CASSLRRATNEKLFF,TGTGCCAGCAGCCTGCGACGTGCAACTAATGAAAAACTGTTTTTT
15,TRBJ2-1,-,many,TRBV7-2,CASSKNRGGYNEQFF,TGTGCCAGCAGCAAAAACAGGGGGGGGTACAATGAGCAGTTCTTC
15,TRBJ1-5,-,many,TRBV10-1,CASSVTGQRGQPQHF,TGCGCCAGCAGTGTAACAGGGCAAAGGGGTCAGCCCCAGCATTTT
13,TRBJ2-5,-,many,TRBV27,CASSLAGRQTQYF,TGTGCCAGCAGTTTAGCGGGACGGCAGACCCAGTACTTC